This section outlines one T cell receptor (beta chain) sequence together with its context. The antigen remains unidentified. The data derive from a study of blood T cells in healthy people across ages. Study findings and constraints: Because sorting was not performed, PBMCs prevented conclusive naive versus antigen-experienced comparison.

Staff drew 9 to 10 milliliters of peripheral blood from each donor. Per-sample PBMC isolation yielded at least 6.5 million cells. Then a second PCR, running roughly 7 to 11 cycles, was carried out with a sample-barcoded 5' primer and a J-beta primer mix. Researchers report that a template-switch adaptor with 12 random nucleotides tagged each cDNA molecule. TCRdb reprocessed the 5' RACE reads via MiXCR and lists one record per CDR3 protein. Of over 950,000 distinct CDR3 sequences in the sample, roughly half were seen once. CDR1 and CDR2 (germline): SGHAT, FQNNGV. The CDR3 extends over 17 amino acids. J gave up 2 bases and V 3 bases, and 8 bases lay outside the gene matches.

This receptor was obtained from a woman between 55 and 75 years old in good health. The rearrangement links TRBV11-2 to TRBJ2-5; 11 nucleotides align to TRBD2. Input material: blood. The CDR3 DNA sequence: TGTGCCAGCAGCTTTGTTGCGACTAGCGGGGCACAAGAGACCCAGTACTTC. It codes for CASSFVATSGAQETQYF.